The 10 T cell receptor beta chains given below trace back to one sample, sequenced in a study of T cell repertoires in cytomegalovirus infection. These receptors lack a known antigen. One entry per CDR3 protein results from TCRdb running MiXCR on the reads. The table has 250,000 to 300,000 distinct CDR3 sequences, around 20% seen once. The material sequenced was cultured PBMCs, taken from culture after CMV antigen stimulation. Source of these receptors: a human donor in good health (CMV status not recorded). Some clones in this sample may be carry-over from other donors' samples.

This clonotype came up a few times. The rearrangement uses TRBV19 and TRBJ2-3; tentatively, D is TRBD1 (6 bases). The ends were cut back, 0 bases at V and 3 bases at J, with 16 bases in the middle. The CDR3 has 17 residues. The germline gives CDR1 LNHDA, CDR2 SQIVND (reference sequence). The CDR3 sequence is CASSIDLFGTKTDTQYF. The CDR3 DNA is TGTGCCAGTAGTATAGATCTTTTTGGGACAAAAACAGATACGCAGTATTTT.

The V call is TRBV27, the J call TRBJ2-7; 7 positions agree with TRBD1. This CDR3 contains 14 residues. The V segment lost 4 bases and the J segment 8 bases; nucleotides outside the gene matches: 11. Germline V gene sequence: CDR1 MNHEY, CDR2 SMNVEV (reference sequence). The chain's CDR3 is CASSSGQVLRQQYF. DNA for the CDR3: TGTGCCAGCAGTTCCGGACAGGTGCTCCGCCAGCAGTACTTC.

The chain joins TRBV7-2 to TRBJ2-3; 12 nucleotides agree with TRBD2. From germline, CDR1 is SGHTA and CDR2 FQGNSA. V lost 5 bases and J lost 4; bases outside the gene matches: 7. The CDR3 is 16 residues long. Written as DNA, the CDR3 is TGTGCCAGCAGCACCGGGACTAGCGGGTGGGCAGATACGCAGTATTTT. Translating gives CASSTGTSGWADTQYF.

This clonotype was found a few times. This chain links TRBV11-3 with TRBJ2-1, with D possibly matching TRBD2 (6 bases). This CDR3 spans 16 amino acids. Trimming left V 0 bases short and J 6 bases short, with 15 bases between. Germline CDR1 SGHNT, CDR2 YENEEA. The CDR3 here is CASSLDRLVSGNEQFF. CDR3 nucleotides: TGTGCCAGCAGCTTAGATAGACTAGTTTCCGGCAATGAGCAGTTCTTC.

In nucleotides, the CDR3 is TGTGCCAGCAGTGATAATGCCCCCTACGAGCAGTACTTC. It yields the protein CASSDNAPYEQYF. The V call is TRBV2, the J call TRBJ2-7; D is unclear. Trimming cost V 3 bases and J 2 bases, with 8 bases left between them. The CDR3 has 13 amino acids. In germline, CDR1 is SNHLY, CDR2 FYNNEI.

Ten or more counts support this clonotype. The chain is built from TRBV7-2 and TRBJ2-3, with 13 bases that match TRBD2. The CDR3 extends over 20 amino acids. CDR1 is SGHTA, CDR2 FQGNSA, per germline. V trimming: 1 base; J trimming: 5 bases; junction bases outside the gene matches: 15. CDR3 sequence: CASSLVTSGRFLGPQDTQYF. In DNA, the CDR3 is TGTGCCAGCAGCTTAGTGACTAGCGGGAGGTTCCTGGGGCCCCAAGATACGCAGTATTTT.

This clonotype was seen repeatedly, ten times or more. V gene TRBV7-2 combines with J gene TRBJ2-3; D gene unclear. This CDR3 has 13 residues. CDR1 is SGHTA, CDR2 FQGNSA, per germline. V lost 6 bases and J 2 bases, leaving 9 bases between the germline ends. The CDR3 DNA is TGTGCCAGCAGTCCTTTTTCCACAGATACGCAGTATTTT. Translation: CASSPFSTDTQYF.

Ten or more counts support this clonotype. The chain links TRBV5-6 to TRBJ1-5; the match to TRBD1 covers 7 bases. This CDR3 is built from 15 residues. J was trimmed by 2 bases and V by 4 bases; bases with no gene match: 6. CDR1 and CDR2 from the germline V gene are SGHDT and YYEEEE. The CDR3 reads CASSETGSGNQPQHF. CDR3 coding DNA: TGTGCCAGCAGCGAGACAGGGAGTGGCAATCAGCCCCAGCATTTT.

The chain uses TRBV5-4 and TRBJ2-3; 8 bases are shared with TRBD2. J gave up 6 bases and V 3 bases, and 6 bases lay outside the gene matches. The V gene's germline CDR1 is SGHNT and CDR2 YYREEE (reference sequence). The CDR3 has 14 amino acids. CDR3 in amino acids: CASSSIAGTDTQYF. The CDR3 nucleotides read TGTGCCAGCAGCTCCATAGCGGGAACGGATACGCAGTATTTT.

This chain joins TRBV19 and TRBJ2-1; no firm D call. V lost 5 bases and J lost 5, with 10 bases in between. Germline V gene data show CDR1 as LNHDA and CDR2 as SQIVND (reference sequence). The CDR3 spans 13 residues. The CDR3 spells CASSPDANNEQFF. The DNA for the CDR3 is TGTGCCAGTAGTCCCGACGCCAACAATGAGCAGTTCTTC.